Listed below are T cell receptor beta chains from one sample, sequenced in a study of a mutant IDH1 vaccine in newly diagnosed glioma. The method was immunoSEQ multiplex PCR; TCRdb's version includes in-frame clones alone and lacks a portion of them. The sample has some 67,000 clones, about four fifths seen once. Sequencing was performed on peripheral blood mononuclear cells (PBMCs), taken from a glioma patient treated with radiotherapy, temozolomide or both. These receptors were collected from a woman under 30 with glioma. Some clones in this sample may be carry-over from other donors' samples. Each CDR3 is given with its conserved first and last residue. D genes are given only for firm matches. The listing skips clone size in some rows; elsewhere it reads once, few, many or a size class.

>-|TRBD1|16|TRBJ2-6|TRBV9
CASSETGSSGANVLTF
TGTGCCAGCAGCGAGACAGGGAGCTCTGGGGCCAACGTCCTGACTTTC
>-|-|15|TRBJ1-5|TRBV2
CASSGQFLSNQPQHF
TGTGCCAGCAGTGGACAGTTCCTTAGCAATCAGCCCCAGCATTTT
>-|-|13|TRBJ2-7|TRBV4-2
CASSLHEAYEQYF
TGTGCCAGCAGCCTCCACGAGGCCTACGAGCAGTACTTC
>few|-|15|TRBJ2-2|TRBV9
CASSVAQGNTGELFF
TGTGCCAGCAGCGTAGCGCAGGGGAACACCGGGGAGCTGTTTTTT
>-|TRBD2|15|TRBJ2-1|TRBV7-9
CASSLDGGTYNEQFF
TGTGCCAGCAGCTTAGACGGGGGGACCTACAATGAGCAGTTCTTC
>-|-|12|TRBJ2-7|TRBV2
CASSDRVYEQYF
TGTGCCAGCAGTGACAGGGTATACGAGCAGTACTTC
>-|TRBD2|17|TRBJ2-2|TRBV25-1
CASSESRLATITGELFF
TGTGCCAGCAGTGAATCCCGACTAGCGACGATCACCGGGGAGCTGTTTTTT
>-|-|14|TRBJ2-2|TRBV10-1
CASNPRRNTGELFF
TGCGCCAGCAATCCGCGGAGGAACACCGGGGAGCTGTTTTTT
>-|-|15|TRBJ1-1|TRBV9
CASSGTGRGNTEAFF
TGTGCCAGCAGCGGGACGGGACGGGGGAACACTGAAGCTTTCTTT
>-|TRBD1|14|TRBJ1-3|TRBV10-1
CASIKQGPGNTIYF
TGCGCCAGCATCAAACAGGGGCCTGGAAACACCATATATTTT
>-|TRBD1|16|TRBJ2-2|TRBV10-3
CAIQGQGATGTGELFF
TGTGCCATCCAAGGACAGGGGGCAACAGGCACCGGGGAGCTGTTTTTT
>few|TRBD1|15|TRBJ1-5|TRBV5-1
CASSLGQGAGQPQHF
TGCGCCAGCAGCTTGGGCCAGGGGGCAGGTCAGCCCCAGCATTTT
>-|-|17|TRBJ2-2|TRBV5-1
CASSFLKTTGNTGELFF
TGCGCCAGCAGCTTTCTCAAAACCACGGGCAACACCGGGGAGCTGTTTTTT
>-|-|15|TRBJ2-7|TRBV5-4
CASSSEGVRSYEQYF
TGTGCCAGCAGTTCCGAGGGGGTACGCTCCTACGAGCAGTACTTC
>-|TRBD1|15|TRBJ2-1|TRBV7-8
CASSMTGGSYNEQFF
TGTGCCAGCAGCATGACAGGGGGCTCCTACAATGAGCAGTTCTTC
>-|TRBD1|14|TRBJ1-2|TRBV5-4
CASNLGGISYGYTF
TGTGCCAGCAACTTAGGGGGCATAAGCTATGGCTACACCTTC
>-|TRBD1|13|TRBJ2-7|TRBV6-1
CASRQTGIYEQYF
TGTGCCAGCAGACAGACAGGGATCTACGAGCAGTACTTC
>-|-|12|TRBJ2-7|TRBV25-1
CASSENSYEQYF
TGTGCCAGCAGTGAAAATTCCTACGAGCAGTACTTC
>few|-|16|TRBJ1-4|TRBV5-4
CASSLAFGGFNEKLFF
TGTGCCAGCAGCTTGGCGTTCGGCGGTTTTAATGAAAAACTGTTTTTT
>-|TRBD2|15|TRBJ2-1|TRBV2
CASSDKLAGGDEQFF
TGTGCCAGCAGTGATAAGCTAGCGGGAGGTGATGAGCAGTTCTTC
>few|-|14|TRBJ2-3|TRBV6-4
CASSPGGGTDTQYF
TGTGCCAGCAGTCCCGGCGGGGGCACAGATACGCAGTATTTT
>-|-|14|TRBJ1-2|TRBV6-1
CASTFQTGNYGYTF
TGTGCCAGCACTTTTCAGACAGGCAACTATGGCTACACCTTC
>-|-|12|TRBJ1-4|TRBV4-1
CASSQSYEKLFF
TGCGCCAGCAGCCAATCCTATGAAAAACTGTTTTTT
>-|-|15|TRBJ1-5|TRBV6-6
CASRLEGGSNQPQHF
TGTGCCAGCCGATTGGAGGGGGGCTCGAATCAGCCCCAGCATTTT
>-|-|8|TRBJ2-7|TRBV29-1
CSVAGQYF
TGCAGCGTCGCCGGGCAGTACTTC
>-|-|16|TRBJ1-2|TRBV14
CASSRLALGPEYGYTF
TGTGCCAGCAGCCGCCTGGCCCTGGGACCGGAGTATGGCTACACCTTC
>-|-|11|TRBJ1-1|TRBV20-1
CSARGATEAFF
TGCAGTGCTAGAGGGGCCACTGAAGCTTTCTTT
>-|-|13|TRBJ1-2|TRBV14
CASRGWADDGYTF
TGTGCCAGCAGGGGGTGGGCTGATGATGGCTACACCTTC
>-|-|11|TRBJ1-1|TRBV11-3
CASSLAGEAFF
TGTGCCAGCAGCTTAGCCGGGGAAGCTTTCTTT
>-|-|16|TRBJ1-6|TRBV7-2
CASSLVGGARQSPLHF
TGTGCCAGCAGCTTAGTTGGGGGGGCGAGGCAGTCACCCCTCCACTTT
>-|TRBD1|16|TRBJ2-1|TRBV10-3
CAISEKGTGVRDEQFF
TGTGCCATCAGTGAGAAAGGGACAGGGGTTAGGGATGAGCAGTTCTTC
>-|-|16|TRBJ2-7|TRBV7-2
CASSLTRQRTPYEQYF
TGTGCCAGCAGCTTAACCAGACAGCGTACCCCCTACGAGCAGTACTTC
>-|-|16|TRBJ1-5|TRBV19
CASSSFTGLSNQPQHF
TGTGCCAGTAGTAGTTTCACAGGGTTGAGCAATCAGCCCCAGCATTTT
>-|TRBD1|15|TRBJ2-7|TRBV6-5
CASSYSRQGPPEQYF
TGTGCCAGCAGTTACTCGAGACAGGGACCCCCCGAGCAGTACTTC
>-|TRBD1|14|TRBJ1-4|TRBV29-1
CSVDPGGLGEKLFF
TGCAGCGTGGACCCAGGGGGCTTGGGTGAAAAACTGTTTTTT
>-|TRBD1|11|TRBJ2-4|TRBV29-1
CSVEGRQGEYF
TGCAGCGTTGAAGGGCGACAGGGCGAGTACTTC
>-|TRBD2|13|TRBJ2-5|TRBV30
CAWKASGVETQYF
TGTGCCTGGAAGGCTAGCGGTGTAGAGACCCAGTACTTC
>-|-|8|TRBJ1-1|TRBV20-1
CSAREAFF
TGCAGTGCCAGAGAAGCTTTCTTT
>-|-|11|TRBJ2-3|TRBV6-5
CATHRGDTQYF
TGTGCCACGCATAGAGGAGATACGCAGTATTTT
>-|TRBD1|15|TRBJ1-2|TRBV5-4
CASSLPGQGAMGYTF
TGTGCCAGCAGCTTACCGGGACAGGGGGCGATGGGCTACACCTTC
>-|-|14|TRBJ1-3|TRBV6-5
CASSYERIGNTIYF
TGTGCCAGCAGTTATGAGCGGATCGGAAACACCATATATTTT
>-|TRBD2|15|TRBJ2-2|TRBV30
CAWSVLGRATGELFF
TGTGCCTGGAGTGTACTCGGGAGGGCCACCGGGGAGCTGTTTTTT